This T cell receptor beta chain was found in a study of blood T cell repertoires in COVID-19 (dated by TCRdb to the early 2020s). For context, the study as a whole: Samples from collaborators originated in the United States, Italy and Spain and spanned both the acute and convalescent phases of COVID-19. Deeply sampled blood TCRbeta repertoires from subjects exposed to, actively infected with, or recovered from COVID-19 were included in the dataset. The samples were drawn from the first 160 participants of the ongoing ImmuneRACE study and from 1,254 subjects provided by 6 global collaborators. The sample metadata nearly always contained a de-identified subject ID, COVID-19 status, age in years and sex. HLA class I and class II types, where available, came from metadata supplied by the sample provider rather than from assay-based typing. The material from the prospective study consisted of cDNA or gDNA derived from T cells, B-cell-depleted T cells, or PBMCs. The repertoires were released in a freely available public database meant as a resource for research on the immune response to SARS-CoV-2.

TCRbeta CDR3 regions were amplified from genomic DNA by means of the immunoSEQ Assay, a bias-controlled multiplex PCR. The study's processing was this. The number of nucleated cells in each sample was estimated by amplification of reference gene primers within the assay. To quantify the absolute abundance of each unique TCRbeta CDR3 rearrangement, sequence reads were collapsed and filtered. For each sample, productive Simpson clonality was calculated as the square root of Simpson's diversity index across productive rearrangements. The table was pulled from immuneACCESS by TCRdb, which kept in-frame rearrangements only. Such tables lose some clones; where checked, under half of the loss comes from unresolved V genes, and the rest has no known cause. Clone size and the V and J calls come from that table; the DNA yielded D and trimming. Counted in this sample were some 120,000 clones; around 78% of them appeared once. The top ten clones comprise 10% to 12% of the sample.

Trimming at the junction amounts to 3 bases on V and 5 bases on J, and the germline ends lie 16 bases apart. CDR1 and CDR2 are read off the germline V gene (reference sequence) as MNHEY and SMNVEV. The CDR3 covers 15 residues, taking in both the cysteine and the phenylalanine. Only the CDR3 part of the read is kept: 45 bases, read in frame from the first base. A note on this clone: No antigen is known for it. Base quality data are lacking; no much larger clone is found one base away.

Whole blood was collected in K2EDTA tubes by collaborating institutions according to the institutions' own protocols. For TCRbeta analysis, collaborator samples were shipped as frozen whole blood, as isolated PBMCs, or as DNA extracted from either sample type. Overall study results and their limits: Clinical and demographic metadata were provided uncurated, with the amount varying by source and participant.

What was sequenced was peripheral blood. The chain is made from TRBV27 and TRBJ2-5, and perhaps TRBD2 as D gene, on 5 matching bases. This sequence was found in a human donor in a cohort sampled during active COVID-19. The CDR3 loop reads CASSFTDNPGETQYF. The sequenced DNA: TGTGCCAGCAGTTTTACCGACAACCCGGGGGAGACCCAGTACTTC.